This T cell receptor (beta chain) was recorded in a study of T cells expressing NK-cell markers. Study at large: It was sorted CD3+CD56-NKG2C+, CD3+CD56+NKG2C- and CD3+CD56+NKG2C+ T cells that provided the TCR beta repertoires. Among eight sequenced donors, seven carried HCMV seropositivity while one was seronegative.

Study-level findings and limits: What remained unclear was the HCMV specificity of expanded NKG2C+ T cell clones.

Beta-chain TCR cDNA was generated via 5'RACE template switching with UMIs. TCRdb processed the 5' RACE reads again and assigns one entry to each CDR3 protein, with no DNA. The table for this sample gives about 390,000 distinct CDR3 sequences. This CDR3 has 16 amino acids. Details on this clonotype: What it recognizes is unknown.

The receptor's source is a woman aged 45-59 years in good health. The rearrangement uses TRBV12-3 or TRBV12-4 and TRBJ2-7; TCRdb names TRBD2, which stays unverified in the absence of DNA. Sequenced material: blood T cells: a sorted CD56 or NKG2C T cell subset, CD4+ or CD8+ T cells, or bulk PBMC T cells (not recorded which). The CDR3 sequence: CASSPHSGSTGYEQYF.